This T cell receptor (beta chain) was recorded in a study of type 1 and type 2 diabetes patients. Germline values: CDR1 GTSNPN, CDR2 SVGIG (reference sequence). This CDR3 region has 14 residues. The V gene end was trimmed by 6 bases and the J gene end by 5 bases; junction bases not matched to a gene: 7. The PCR template was genomic DNA. Multiplex PCR with 30 forward and 13 reverse primers amplified the TCR beta CDR3. TCRdb analysed the multiplex PCR reads with MiXCR anew, one entry per CDR3 protein. The sample shows about 250,000 distinct CDR3 sequences, 40% to 50% of them seen only once. Diabetic patients met standard criteria for type 1 or type 2 diabetes.

Material for sequencing was peripheral blood mononuclear cells (PBMCs). The rearrangement links TRBV30 to TRBJ2-2, with 9 nucleotides matching TRBD2. The TCR sequence derives from a man between 18 and 29 years old with type 2 diabetes. Here the CDR3 DNA reads TGTGCCTGCCTCCGACTAGCGGTGACCGGGGAGCTGTTTTTT. It codes for CACLRLAVTGELFF.